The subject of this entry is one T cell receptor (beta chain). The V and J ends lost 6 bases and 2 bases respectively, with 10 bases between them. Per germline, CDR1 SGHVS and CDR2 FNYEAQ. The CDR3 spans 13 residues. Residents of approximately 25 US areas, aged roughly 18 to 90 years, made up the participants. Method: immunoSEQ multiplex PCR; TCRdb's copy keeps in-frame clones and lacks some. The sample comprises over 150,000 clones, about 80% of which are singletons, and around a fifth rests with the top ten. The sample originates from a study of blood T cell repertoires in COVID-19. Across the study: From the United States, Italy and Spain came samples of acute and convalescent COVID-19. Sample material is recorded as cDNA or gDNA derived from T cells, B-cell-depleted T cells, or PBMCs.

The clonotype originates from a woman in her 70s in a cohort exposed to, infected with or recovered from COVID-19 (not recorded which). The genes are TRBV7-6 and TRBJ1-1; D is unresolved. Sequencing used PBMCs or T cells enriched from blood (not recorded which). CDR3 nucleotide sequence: TGTGCCAGCAGGCAACAGCCCAACACTGAAGCTTTCTTT. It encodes CASRQQPNTEAFF.